The sequence of this T cell receptor (beta chain) was determined in a study of blood T cells in healthy people across ages. Germline CDR1 MNHEY, CDR2 SVGAGI. The CDR3 totals 15 residues. V gave up 5 bases and J gave up 3 bases; unmatched junction bases: 3. The sample holds a few counts of this clonotype. The authors ran a second PCR of roughly 6 to 12 cycles using a sample-barcoded 5' primer and a J-beta primer mix. One entry per CDR3 protein, called by TCRdb with MiXCR from the 5' RACE reads. The sample shows under 2,000,000 distinct CDR3 sequences, 49% of them seen only once. Specimen: blood. The sequence derives from a woman aged 40-49 years in good health. The chain has TRBV6-5 and TRBJ2-3, with 12 bases lining up with TRBD2. The CDR3 spells CASSITSGGTDTQYF. In DNA form, the CDR3 reads TGTGCCAGCAGTATAACTAGCGGGGGGACAGATACGCAGTATTTT.